This record concerns one T cell receptor (beta chain) sequence. What it recognizes is unknown. This entry is derived from a study of cytomegalovirus exposure and HLA in healthy donors. Use of 60 Vbeta and 13 Jbeta primers characterized the PCR. Assay: immunoSEQ multiplex PCR; the TCRdb copy retains only in-frame clones and omits some. The sample has roughly 120,000 clones; approximately 78% are singletons. Overall study findings and caveats: In terms of immune exposure information, only CMV serostatus was available. One variant, a missense change in DCLRE1C, was linked in a later analysis to TCR beta V- and J-gene trimming. In presence/absence analyses, roughly uniform sequencing depth across donors was assumed.

Germline CDR1 is SGHRS and CDR2 is YFSETQ. Trimming cost V 4 bases and J 1 base, with 14 bases left between them. The CDR3 loop spans 16 amino acids. The sample consisted of PBMCs. The sequence came from a woman in her forties in good health and CMV-seropositive. The chain joins TRBV5-1 to TRBJ2-2, with D perhaps matching TRBD1 (6 bases). The CDR3, as DNA: TGCGCCAGCAGCCAAACCTCACAGGGGAACACCGGGGAGCTGTTTTTT. Its protein is CASSQTSQGNTGELFF.